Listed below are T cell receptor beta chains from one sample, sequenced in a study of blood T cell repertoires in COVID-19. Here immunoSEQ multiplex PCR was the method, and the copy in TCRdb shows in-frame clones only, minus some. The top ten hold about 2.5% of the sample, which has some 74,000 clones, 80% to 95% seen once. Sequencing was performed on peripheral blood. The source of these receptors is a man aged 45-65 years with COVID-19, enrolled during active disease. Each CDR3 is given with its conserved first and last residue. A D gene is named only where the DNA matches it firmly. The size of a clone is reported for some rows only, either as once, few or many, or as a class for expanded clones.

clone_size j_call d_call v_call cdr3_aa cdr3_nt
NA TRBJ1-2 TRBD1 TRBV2 CASSEGSGTGGGYTF TGTGCCAGCAGTGAAGGGTCCGGGACAGGGGGAGGCTACACCTTC
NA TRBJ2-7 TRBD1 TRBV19 CASSTDYRGNEQYF TGTGCCAGTAGTACCGACTACAGGGGGAATGAGCAGTACTTC
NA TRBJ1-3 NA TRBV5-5 CASSTGSSGNTIYF TGTGCCAGCAGCACAGGGTCCTCTGGAAACACCATATATTTT
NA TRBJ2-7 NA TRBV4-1 CASSSQWTDSYEQYF TGCGCCAGCAGCTCCCAATGGACAGACTCCTACGAGCAGTACTTC
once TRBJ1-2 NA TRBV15 CATSRDLFGGRYGYTF TGTGCCACCAGCAGAGATCTCTTCGGGGGTCGCTATGGCTACACCTTC
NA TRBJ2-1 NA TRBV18 CASSPLREGNEQFF TGTGCCAGCTCACCACTACGGGAAGGGAATGAGCAGTTCTTC
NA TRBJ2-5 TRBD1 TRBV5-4 CASSLAGQRETQYF TGTGCCAGCAGCTTGGCGGGACAGAGAGAGACCCAGTACTTC
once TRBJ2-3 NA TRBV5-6 CASSLIAVPDTQYF TGTGCCAGCAGCCTGATAGCGGTCCCAGATACGCAGTATTTT
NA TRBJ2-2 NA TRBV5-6 CASSLAVAGELFF TGTGCCAGCAGCTTGGCGGTGGCCGGGGAGCTGTTTTTT
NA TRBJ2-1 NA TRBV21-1 CASSKIAGKTYNEQFF TGTGCCAGCAGCAAGATAGCGGGGAAGACCTACAATGAGCAGTTCTTC
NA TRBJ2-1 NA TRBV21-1 CASSKVGSTGDFYNEQFF TGTGCCAGCAGCAAAGTGGGTAGTACAGGGGACTTCTACAATGAGCAGTTCTTC
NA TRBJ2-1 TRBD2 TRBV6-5 CASRTSGRYEQFF TGTGCCAGCAGGACTAGCGGGAGGTATGAGCAGTTCTTC
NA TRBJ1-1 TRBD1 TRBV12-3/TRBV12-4 CASSRTGGTEAFF TGTGCCAGCAGCCGTACAGGGGGCACTGAAGCTTTCTTT
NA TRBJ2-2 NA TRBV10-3 CAISESLLIGELFF TGTGCCATCAGTGAGTCTTTACTAATCGGGGAGCTGTTTTTT
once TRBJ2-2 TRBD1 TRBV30 CAWTNTGGGELFF TGTGCCTGGACCAACACAGGGGGCGGGGAGCTGTTTTTT
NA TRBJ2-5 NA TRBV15 CATSSKRGGTQRETQYF TGTGCCACCAGCAGTAAGAGAGGTGGCACGCAGAGGGAGACCCAGTACTTC
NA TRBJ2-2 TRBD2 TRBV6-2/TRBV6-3 CASSYPETSGTGELFF TGTGCCAGCAGTTACCCGGAGACTAGCGGGACCGGGGAGCTGTTTTTT
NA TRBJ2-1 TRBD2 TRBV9 CASSAGGREGQFF TGTGCCAGCAGCGCCGGCGGGCGGGAGGGGCAGTTCTTC
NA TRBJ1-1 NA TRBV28 CASSKDWHTEAFF TGTGCCAGCAGTAAGGACTGGCACACTGAAGCTTTCTTT
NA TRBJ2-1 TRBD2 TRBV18 CASSSGTSGYNEQFF TGTGCCAGCTCATCGGGGACTAGCGGTTACAATGAGCAGTTCTTC
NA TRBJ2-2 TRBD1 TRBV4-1 CASRVGQGPPGSTGELFF TGCGCCAGCAGGGTGGGACAGGGTCCCCCGGGGAGCACCGGGGAGCTGTTTTTT
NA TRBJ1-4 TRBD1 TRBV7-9 CASSRDRTNEKLFF TGTGCCAGCAGCCGGGACAGGACAAATGAAAAACTGTTTTTT
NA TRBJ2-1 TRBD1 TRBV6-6 CASRRQGAYNEQFF TGTGCCAGCAGGCGACAGGGGGCGTACAATGAGCAGTTCTTC
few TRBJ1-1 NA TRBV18 CASSPLEGMAEAFF TGTGCCAGCTCACCACTCGAGGGAATGGCTGAAGCTTTCTTT
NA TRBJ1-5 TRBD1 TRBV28 CASSSPYGQASNQPQHF TGTGCCAGCAGTTCCCCCTACGGACAGGCGAGCAATCAGCCCCAGCATTTT
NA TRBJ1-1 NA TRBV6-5 CACDKQNTEAFF TGTGCCTGCGACAAACAGAACACTGAAGCTTTCTTT
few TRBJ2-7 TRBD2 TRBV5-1 CASSDTGLVGHGQYF TGCGCCAGCAGCGATACGGGACTAGTAGGCCACGGGCAGTACTTC
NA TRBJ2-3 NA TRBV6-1 CASSEAGGGARTDTQYF TGTGCCAGCAGTGAAGCGGGAGGGGGGGCGCGTACAGATACGCAGTATTTT
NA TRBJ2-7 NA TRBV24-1 CATSDFPPLRENGEQYF TGTGCCACCAGTGATTTTCCACCCCTGAGGGAGAACGGCGAGCAGTACTTC
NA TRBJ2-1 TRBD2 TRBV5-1 CASRQPGLAELEQFF TGCGCCAGCAGGCAACCGGGACTAGCGGAGCTTGAGCAGTTCTTC
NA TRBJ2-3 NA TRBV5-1 CASSWEGADTQYF TGCGCCAGCAGCTGGGAGGGGGCAGATACGCAGTATTTT
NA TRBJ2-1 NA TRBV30 CAWSVLERREQFF TGTGCCTGGAGTGTACTCGAACGTCGGGAGCAGTTCTTC
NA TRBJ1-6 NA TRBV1 CTSSQEEGTWGLWDSPLHF TGCACCAGCAGCCAAGAAGAGGGGACATGGGGCCTGTGGGATTCACCCCTCCACTTT
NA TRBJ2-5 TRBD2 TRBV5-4 CASSTGGETQYF TGTGCCAGCAGCACGGGGGGAGAGACCCAGTACTTC
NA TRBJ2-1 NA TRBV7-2 CASSPRMGNEQFF TGTGCCAGCAGTCCTAGAATGGGCAATGAGCAGTTCTTC
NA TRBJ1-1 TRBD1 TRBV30 CAWSLGTGLSGEAFF TGTGCCTGGAGTTTAGGGACAGGGCTGAGCGGTGAAGCTTTCTTT
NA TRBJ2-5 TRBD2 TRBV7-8 CASSFVPGEAAGGQETQYF TGTGCCAGCAGCTTTGTGCCGGGGGAGGCGGCGGGGGGACAAGAGACCCAGTACTTC
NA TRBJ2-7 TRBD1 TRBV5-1 CASSLEGQGSYEQYF TGCGCCAGCAGCTTGGAGGGACAGGGGTCCTACGAGCAGTACTTC
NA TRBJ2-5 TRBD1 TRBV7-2 CASSFQGAETQYF TGTGCCAGCAGCTTCCAGGGGGCAGAGACCCAGTACTTC
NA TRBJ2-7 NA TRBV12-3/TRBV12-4 CASRRPGTYEQYF TGTGCCAGCAGACGGCCAGGGACCTACGAGCAGTACTTC
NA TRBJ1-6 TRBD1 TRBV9 CASSPGTGDNSPLHF TGTGCCAGCAGCCCCGGGACAGGGGATAATTCACCCCTCCACTTT
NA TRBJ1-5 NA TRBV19 CASSTTVNQPQHF TGTGCCAGTAGTACTACGGTCAATCAGCCCCAGCATTTT
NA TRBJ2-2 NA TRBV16 CASSQYSLFTSGELFF TGTGCCAGCAGCCAGTACAGCCTTTTTACGTCCGGGGAGCTGTTTTTT
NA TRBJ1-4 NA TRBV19 CASGPPNEKLFF TGTGCCAGTGGGCCACCTAATGAAAAACTGTTTTTT
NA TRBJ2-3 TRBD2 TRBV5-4 CASSSGTSGSGTDTQYF TGTGCCAGCAGCTCCGGGACTAGCGGGTCCGGCACAGATACGCAGTATTTT
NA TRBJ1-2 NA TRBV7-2 CASSSGMYGYTF TGTGCCAGCAGCTCGGGAATGTATGGCTACACCTTC
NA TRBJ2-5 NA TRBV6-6 CASSSQTVQETQYF TGTGCCAGCAGTTCCCAGACAGTTCAAGAGACCCAGTACTTC
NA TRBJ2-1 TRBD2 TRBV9 CASSARGSGSPEQFF TGTGCCAGCAGCGCCCGTGGTAGCGGGAGTCCTGAGCAGTTCTTC